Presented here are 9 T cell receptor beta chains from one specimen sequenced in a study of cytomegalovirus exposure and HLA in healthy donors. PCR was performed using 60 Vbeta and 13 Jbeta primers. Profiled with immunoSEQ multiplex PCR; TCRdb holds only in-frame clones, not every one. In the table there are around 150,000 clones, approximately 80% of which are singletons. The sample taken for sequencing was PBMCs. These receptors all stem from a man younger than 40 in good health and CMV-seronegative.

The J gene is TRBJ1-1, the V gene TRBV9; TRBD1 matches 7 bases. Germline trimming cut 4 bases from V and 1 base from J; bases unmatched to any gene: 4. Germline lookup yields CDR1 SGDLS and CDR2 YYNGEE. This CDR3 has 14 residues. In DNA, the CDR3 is TGTGCCAGCAGCAGGGGGCATCAGAACACTGAAGCTTTCTTT. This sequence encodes CASSRGHQNTEAFF.

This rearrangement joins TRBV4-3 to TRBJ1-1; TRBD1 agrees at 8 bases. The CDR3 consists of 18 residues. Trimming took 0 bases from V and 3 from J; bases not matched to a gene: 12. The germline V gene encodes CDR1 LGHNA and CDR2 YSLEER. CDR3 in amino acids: CASSQEIWQGATDTEAFF. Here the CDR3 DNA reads TGCGCCAGCAGCCAAGAGATCTGGCAGGGGGCAACGGACACTGAAGCTTTCTTT.

The CDR3 reads CASSSETSRIDYEQYF. The CDR3 DNA sequence: TGTGCCAGCAGCTCCGAGACTAGCCGAATCGACTACGAGCAGTACTTC. J is TRBJ2-7 and V is TRBV7-8; 7 bases fit TRBD2. Germline V gives CDR1 SGHVS, CDR2 FQNEAQ. The trim removed 4 bases at V and 3 bases at J, leaving 12 bases unmatched. The CDR3 has 16 amino acids. The full variable domain, with the rest looked up from reference TRBV7-8 and TRBJ2-7, is GAGVSQSPRYKVAKRGQDVALRCDPISGHVSLFWYQQALGQGPEFLTYFQNEAQLDKSGLPSDRFFAERPEGSVSTLKIQRTQQEDSAVYLCASSSETSRIDYEQYFGPGTRLTVT.

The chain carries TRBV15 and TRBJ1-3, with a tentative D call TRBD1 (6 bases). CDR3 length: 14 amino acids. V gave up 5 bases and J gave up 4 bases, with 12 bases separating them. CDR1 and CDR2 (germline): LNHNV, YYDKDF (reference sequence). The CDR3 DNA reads TGTGCCACCAGCCAGGACAGACGAGGAAACACCATATATTTT. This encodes CATSQDRRGNTIYF.

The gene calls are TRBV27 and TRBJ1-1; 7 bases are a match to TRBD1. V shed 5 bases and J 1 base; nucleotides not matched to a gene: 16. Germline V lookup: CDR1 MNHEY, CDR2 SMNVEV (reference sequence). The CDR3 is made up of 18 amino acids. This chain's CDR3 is CASSKSRQGTMGNTEAFF. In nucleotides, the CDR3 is TGTGCCAGCAGTAAATCCCGACAGGGCACAATGGGGAACACTGAAGCTTTCTTT.

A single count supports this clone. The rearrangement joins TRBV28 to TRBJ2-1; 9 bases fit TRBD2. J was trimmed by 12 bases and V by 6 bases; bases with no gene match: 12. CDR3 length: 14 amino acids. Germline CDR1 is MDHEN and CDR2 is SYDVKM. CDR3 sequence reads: CASSLSGSLISQFF. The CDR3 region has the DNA TGTGCCAGCAGCCTTAGCGGGAGCTTAATCTCGCAGTTCTTC.

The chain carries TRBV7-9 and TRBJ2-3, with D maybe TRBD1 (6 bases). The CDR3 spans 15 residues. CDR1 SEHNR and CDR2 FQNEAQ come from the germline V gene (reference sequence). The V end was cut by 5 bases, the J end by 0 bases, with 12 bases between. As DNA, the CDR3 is TGTGCCAGCAGCGAAGGGGGTCGTAGCACAGATACGCAGTATTTT. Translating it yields CASSEGGRSTDTQYF.

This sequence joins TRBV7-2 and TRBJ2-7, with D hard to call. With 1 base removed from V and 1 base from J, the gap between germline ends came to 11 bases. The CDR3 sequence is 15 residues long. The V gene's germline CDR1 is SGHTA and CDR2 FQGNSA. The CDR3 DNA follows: TGTGCCAGCAGCTTAGGACTCGCTCCTTCCTACGAGCAGTACTTC. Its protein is CASSLGLAPSYEQYF.

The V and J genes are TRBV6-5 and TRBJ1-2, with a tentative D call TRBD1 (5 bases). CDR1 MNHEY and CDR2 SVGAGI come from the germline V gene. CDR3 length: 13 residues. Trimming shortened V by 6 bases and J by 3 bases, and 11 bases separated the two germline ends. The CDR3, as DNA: TGTGCCAGCAGGATTCCAGGGCACTATGGCTACACCTTC. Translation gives CASRIPGHYGYTF.